The T cell receptor (beta chain) described here comes from a study of blood T cell repertoires in COVID-19. In the study overall: The samples span acute and convalescent COVID-19 from the United States, Italy and Spain.

As processed by the authors: Amplification from reference gene primers served as the basis for estimated nucleated cell counts. This table comes from immunoSEQ multiplex PCR, and its TCRdb copy is limited to in-frame clones, with some not included. That table gives V, J and clone size, and the DNA gave D and trimming. Here the sample spans around 58,000 clones, roughly 89% being singletons. The V end lost 4 bases, the J end lost 4 bases, and 13 bases lay between the germline ends. In germline, CDR1 is SGHTA, CDR2 FQGNSA. The length of the CDR3 is 14 residues. The sample comprised peripheral blood. V is TRBV7-2 and J is TRBJ1-1, with a tentative D call TRBD1 (5 bases). This clonotype was sampled from a man aged 55 to 69 with active COVID-19. CDR3 loop: CASSSSTGGTEAFF. DNA of the CDR3: TGTGCCAGCAGCTCATCTACAGGTGGCACTGAAGCTTTCTTT. Using reference TRBV7-2 and TRBJ1-1 for the parts outside the CDR3, the full variable domain is GAGVSQSPSNKVTEKGKDVELRCDPISGHTALYWYRQSLGQGLEFLIYFQGNSAPDKSGLPSDRFSAERTGGSVSTLTIQRTQQEDSAVYLCASSSSTGGTEAFFGQGTRLTVV.